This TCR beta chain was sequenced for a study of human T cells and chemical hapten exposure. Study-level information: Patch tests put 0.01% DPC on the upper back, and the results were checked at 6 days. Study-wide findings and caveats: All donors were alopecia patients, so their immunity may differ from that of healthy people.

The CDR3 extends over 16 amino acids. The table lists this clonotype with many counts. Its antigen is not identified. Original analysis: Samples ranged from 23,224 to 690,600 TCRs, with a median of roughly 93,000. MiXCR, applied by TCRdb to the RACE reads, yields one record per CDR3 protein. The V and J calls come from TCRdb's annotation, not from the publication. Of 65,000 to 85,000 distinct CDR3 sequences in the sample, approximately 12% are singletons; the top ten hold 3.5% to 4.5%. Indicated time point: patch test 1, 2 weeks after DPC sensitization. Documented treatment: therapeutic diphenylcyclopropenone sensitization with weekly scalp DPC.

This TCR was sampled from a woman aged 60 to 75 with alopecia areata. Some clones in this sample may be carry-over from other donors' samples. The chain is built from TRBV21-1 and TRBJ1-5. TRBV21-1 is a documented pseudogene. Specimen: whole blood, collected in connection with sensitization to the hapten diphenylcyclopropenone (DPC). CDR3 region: CASSKALGKINQPQHF. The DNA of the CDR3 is TGTGCCAGCAGCAAAGCGCTAGGGAAAATCAATCAGCCCCAGCATTTT.